A selection of T cell receptor beta chains follows, all from one sample in a study of OX40 agonist ivuxolimab in advanced cancers. Here immunoSEQ multiplex PCR was the method, and the copy in TCRdb shows in-frame clones only, minus some. The sample lists around 80,000 clones; 80% to 90% were seen once. The sample was CD4+ or CD8+ T cells sorted from blood, taken in a trial of the OX40 agonist ivuxolimab. The receptor set was obtained from an adult with an advanced solid tumor such as melanoma, head and neck, liver or kidney cancer. CDR3s include the opening cysteine and the closing phenylalanine or tryptophan. The order of the fields is V gene, clone size, D gene, J gene, CDR3 protein, CDR3 DNA. A D gene is named only where the DNA matches it firmly. Only part of the rows carry a size: once, few, many, or a class if the clone is expanded.

>TRBV6-6|.|.|TRBJ2-1
CASRGTSFNEQFF
TGTGCCAGCAGGGGTACTAGCTTCAATGAGCAGTTCTTC
>TRBV6-6|.|.|TRBJ1-2
CASSDLGQGYGYTF
TGTGCCAGCAGTGACCTGGGACAAGGCTATGGCTACACCTTC
>TRBV28|.|.|TRBJ1-2
CASTIGQLYGYTF
TGTGCCAGCACAATCGGACAGTTGTATGGCTACACCTTC
>TRBV5-1|once|TRBD1|TRBJ2-7
CASSLWTGEGNNEQYF
TGCGCCAGCAGCTTGTGGACAGGGGAGGGAAACAACGAGCAGTACTTC
>TRBV29-1|.|TRBD1|TRBJ2-5
CSVEGTGSATQYF
TGCAGCGTTGAAGGGACAGGGTCTGCGACCCAGTACTTC
>TRBV5-4|.|.|TRBJ2-3
CASSHLTGDTQYF
TGTGCCAGCAGCCATCTAACAGGGGATACGCAGTATTTT
>TRBV6-6|.|.|TRBJ2-3
CASRRNRETDTQYF
TGTGCCAGCAGGCGGAACAGGGAGACAGATACGCAGTATTTT
>TRBV19|few|.|TRBJ1-1
CASIFRALQGLHTEAFF
TGTGCCAGTATTTTTCGGGCCCTTCAAGGGCTTCACACTGAAGCTTTCTTT
>TRBV9|.|TRBD2|TRBJ2-7
CASSVGASGTYEQYF
TGTGCCAGCAGCGTAGGGGCTAGCGGAACCTACGAGCAGTACTTC
>TRBV4-3|.|.|TRBJ1-1
CASSPNGLNTEAFF
TGCGCCAGCAGCCCTAACGGCTTGAACACTGAAGCTTTCTTT
>TRBV6-5|.|.|TRBJ1-6
CASSYSLVGNSPLHF
TGTGCCAGCAGTTACTCGTTGGTGGGTAATTCACCCCTCCACTTT
>TRBV28|.|.|TRBJ2-7
CASSPLQGQQYF
TGTGCCAGCAGTCCTCTACAGGGCCAGCAGTACTTC
>TRBV11-2|.|TRBD1|TRBJ2-5
CASSPDRVETQYF
TGTGCCAGCAGCCCGGACAGGGTTGAGACCCAGTACTTC
>TRBV6-6|once|.|TRBJ2-5
CASSYGTASTQYF
TGTGCCAGCAGTTACGGAACTGCCTCGACCCAGTACTTC
>TRBV2|.|.|TRBJ1-4
CASRQLATNEKLFF
TGTGCCAGCAGGCAGCTAGCAACTAATGAAAAACTGTTTTTT
>TRBV5-5|.|TRBD2|TRBJ2-3
CASSYLLAGSTDTQYF
TGTGCCAGCAGCTACTTACTAGCGGGAAGCACAGATACGCAGTATTTT
>TRBV9|.|TRBD1|TRBJ2-7
CASSVGTGDGAQYF
TGTGCCAGCAGCGTAGGGACAGGGGATGGTGCGCAGTACTTC
>TRBV2|.|TRBD2|TRBJ2-5
CASSDASGRETQYF
TGTGCCAGCAGTGACGCTAGCGGGAGAGAGACCCAGTACTTC
>TRBV6-1|.|.|TRBJ1-5
CASSEAPRISNQPQHF
TGTGCCAGCAGTGAAGCCCCGAGGATCAGCAATCAGCCCCAGCATTTT
>TRBV27|medium-sized|.|TRBJ2-7
CASGTIPGYEQYF
TGTGCCAGCGGGACCATCCCGGGGTACGAGCAGTACTTC
>TRBV29-1|.|.|TRBJ2-3
CSCEGGLTDTQYF
TGCTCTTGCGAGGGCGGCCTCACAGATACGCAGTATTTT
>TRBV7-8|once|.|TRBJ1-4
CASSSSGWGRYNEKLFF
TGTGCCAGCAGCTCGAGCGGGTGGGGGAGATATAATGAAAAACTGTTTTTT
>TRBV30|.|.|TRBJ2-3
CAWSVGLSRDTQYF
TGTGCCTGGTCCGTGGGCCTTTCACGCGATACGCAGTATTTT
>TRBV20-1|.|.|TRBJ2-1
CSAGSRDEQFF
TGCAGTGCCGGTAGCCGCGATGAGCAGTTCTTC
>TRBV23-1|.|.|TRBJ2-2
CASSPRWAGELFF
TGCGCCAGCAGCCCCCGGTGGGCCGGGGAGCTGTTTTTT
>TRBV27|.|TRBD1|TRBJ2-7
CASSLSIGTGSYEQYF
TGTGCCAGCAGTTTATCGATCGGGACAGGTTCCTACGAGCAGTACTTC
>TRBV11-2|.|.|TRBJ2-7
CASSPRQRNSYEQYF
TGTGCCAGCAGCCCTCGACAGAGAAACTCCTACGAGCAGTACTTC
>TRBV28|.|.|TRBJ2-7
CASTRGLEFYEQYF
TGTGCCAGCACCCGGGGCTTGGAGTTCTACGAGCAGTACTTC
>TRBV7-6|.|.|TRBJ1-2
CASSSGQNYGYTF
TGTGCCAGCAGCTCTGGACAGAACTATGGCTACACCTTC
>TRBV11-2|once|.|TRBJ2-4
CASSSVQEGKNIQYF
TGTGCCAGCAGCTCCGTTCAAGAGGGCAAAAACATTCAGTACTTC
>TRBV5-1|.|TRBD1|TRBJ2-2
CASSLRQGTGELFF
TGCGCCAGCAGCTTGCGACAGGGCACCGGGGAGCTGTTTTTT
>TRBV7-2|.|TRBD2|TRBJ2-7
CASSWTGLVYEQYF
TGTGCCAGCAGCTGGACGGGACTAGTCTACGAGCAGTACTTC
>TRBV4-3|.|.|TRBJ1-3
CASSQDTGSSGNTIYF
TGCGCCAGCAGCCAAGATACAGGGAGCTCTGGAAACACCATATATTTT
>TRBV19|once|TRBD2|TRBJ2-3
CASSRAGGADTQYF
TGTGCCAGTAGTAGAGCGGGAGGGGCAGATACGCAGTATTTT
>TRBV19|once|.|TRBJ1-5
CATSPTGNQPQHF
TGTGCCACGTCCCCGACGGGGAATCAGCCCCAGCATTTT
>TRBV25-1|few|.|TRBJ2-1
CASSGPTYNEQFF
TGTGCCAGCAGTGGCCCGACTTACAATGAGCAGTTCTTC
>TRBV4-3|.|.|TRBJ2-5
CASSRTARGETQYF
TGCGCCAGCAGCCGAACAGCCCGAGGAGAGACCCAGTACTTC
>TRBV2|.|.|TRBJ2-3
CASSSSGISGTDTQYF
TGTGCCAGCAGTAGCTCCGGGATTTCGGGCACAGATACGCAGTATTTT
>TRBV28|.|.|TRBJ1-2
CASLGRRYGYTF
TGTGCCAGCCTAGGACGGAGATATGGCTACACCTTC
>TRBV7-8|.|.|TRBJ2-7
CASSPVRIALEQYF
TGTGCCAGCAGCCCAGTGCGTATAGCCTTAGAGCAGTACTTC
>TRBV11-2|.|.|TRBJ2-3
CASSQGSLDTQYF
TGTGCCAGCAGCCAAGGGAGCTTAGATACGCAGTATTTT
>TRBV20-1|.|.|TRBJ2-7
CSLGGTYEQYF
TGCAGCCTTGGGGGCACCTACGAGCAGTACTTC
>TRBV14|.|.|TRBJ1-2
CASSRGSGYGYTF
TGTGCCAGCAGCCGGGGATCAGGCTATGGCTACACCTTC
>TRBV7-2|.|.|TRBJ1-1
CASSLINTEAFF
TGTGCCAGCAGCTTAATTAACACTGAAGCTTTCTTT
>TRBV7-9|.|TRBD2|TRBJ2-1
CASDNSGRSEQFF
TGTGCCAGCGATAATAGCGGGAGGAGTGAGCAGTTCTTC
>TRBV4-2|.|.|TRBJ1-5
CASSQDQGTQPQHF
TGTGCCAGCAGCCAAGATCAGGGAACTCAGCCCCAGCATTTT
>TRBV9|once|TRBD2|TRBJ2-3
CASSPGLAGGADTQYF
TGTGCCAGCAGCCCGGGACTAGCGGGAGGGGCAGATACGCAGTATTTT
>TRBV9|.|.|TRBJ2-7
CASSSSTGAPYEQYF
TGTGCCAGCAGCTCGTCGACAGGCGCCCCCTACGAGCAGTACTTC
>TRBV28|.|.|TRBJ2-3
CASNTLTDTQYF
TGTGCCAGCAACACACTCACAGATACGCAGTATTTT
>TRBV7-2|.|.|TRBJ2-6
CASSSRMYGSSGANVLTF
TGTGCCAGCAGCTCGAGAATGTATGGGTCTTCTGGGGCCAACGTCCTGACTTTC
>TRBV10-3|once|.|TRBJ2-2
CAIKSSGAANTGELFF
TGTGCCATCAAATCCAGCGGTGCCGCGAACACCGGGGAGCTGTTTTTT
>TRBV6-6|once|.|TRBJ2-4
CASSPLTLGAKNIQYF
TGTGCCAGCAGTCCCCTCACTTTGGGAGCCAAAAACATTCAGTACTTC